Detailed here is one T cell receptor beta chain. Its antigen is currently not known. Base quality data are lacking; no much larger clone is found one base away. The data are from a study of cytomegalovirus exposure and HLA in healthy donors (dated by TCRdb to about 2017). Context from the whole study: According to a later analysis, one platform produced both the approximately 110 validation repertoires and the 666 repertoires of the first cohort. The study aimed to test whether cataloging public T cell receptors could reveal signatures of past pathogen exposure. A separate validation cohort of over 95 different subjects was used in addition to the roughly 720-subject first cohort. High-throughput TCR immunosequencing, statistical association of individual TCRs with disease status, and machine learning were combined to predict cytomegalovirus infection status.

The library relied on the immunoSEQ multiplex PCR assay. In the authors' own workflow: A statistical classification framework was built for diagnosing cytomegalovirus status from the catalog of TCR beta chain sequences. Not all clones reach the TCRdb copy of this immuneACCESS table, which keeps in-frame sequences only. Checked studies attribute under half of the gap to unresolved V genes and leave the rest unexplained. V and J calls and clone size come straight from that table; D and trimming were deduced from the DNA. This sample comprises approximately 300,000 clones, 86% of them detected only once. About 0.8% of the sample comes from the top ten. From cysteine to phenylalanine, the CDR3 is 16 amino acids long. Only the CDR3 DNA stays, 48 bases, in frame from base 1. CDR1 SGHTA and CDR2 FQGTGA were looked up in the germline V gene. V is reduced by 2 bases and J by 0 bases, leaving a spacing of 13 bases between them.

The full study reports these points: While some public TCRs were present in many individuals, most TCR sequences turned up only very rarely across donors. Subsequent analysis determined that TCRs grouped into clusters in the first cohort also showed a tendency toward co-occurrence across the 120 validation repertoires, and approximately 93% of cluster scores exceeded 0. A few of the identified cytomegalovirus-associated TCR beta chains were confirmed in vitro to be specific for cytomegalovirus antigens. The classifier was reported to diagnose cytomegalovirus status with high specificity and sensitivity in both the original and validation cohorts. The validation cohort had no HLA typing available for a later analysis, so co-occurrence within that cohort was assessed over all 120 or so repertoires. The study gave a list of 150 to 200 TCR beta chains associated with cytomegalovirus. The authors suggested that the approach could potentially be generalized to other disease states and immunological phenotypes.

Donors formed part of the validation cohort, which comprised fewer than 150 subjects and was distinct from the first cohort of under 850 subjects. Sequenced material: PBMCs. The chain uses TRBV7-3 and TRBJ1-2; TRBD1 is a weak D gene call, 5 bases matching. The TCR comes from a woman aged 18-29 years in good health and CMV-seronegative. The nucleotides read TGTGCCAGCAGCTTAGGGACGACTAGTCCTAACTATGGCTACACCTTC. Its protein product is CASSLGTTSPNYGYTF. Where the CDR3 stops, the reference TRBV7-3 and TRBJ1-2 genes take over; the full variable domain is GAGVSQTPSNKVTEKGKYVELRCDPISGHTALYWYRQSLGQGPEFLIYFQGTGAADDSGLPNDRFFAVRPEGSVSTLKIQRTERGDSAVYLCASSLGTTSPNYGYTFGSGTRLTVV.